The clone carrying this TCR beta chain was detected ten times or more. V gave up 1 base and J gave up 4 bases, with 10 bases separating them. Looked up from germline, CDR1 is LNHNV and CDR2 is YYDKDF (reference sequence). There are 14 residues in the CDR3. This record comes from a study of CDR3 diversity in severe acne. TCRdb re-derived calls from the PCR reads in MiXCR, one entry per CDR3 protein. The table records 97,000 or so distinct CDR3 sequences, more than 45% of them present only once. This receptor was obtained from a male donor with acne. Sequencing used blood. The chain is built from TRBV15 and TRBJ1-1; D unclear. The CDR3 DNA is TGTGCCACCAGCAGAGTATCATTGACCACTGAAGCTTTCTTT. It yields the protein CATSRVSLTTEAFF.